The 20 T cell receptor beta chains presented below share a single source sample, sequenced in a study of blood T cells in healthy people across ages. Sample-barcoded 5' priming and a J-beta primer mix drove a second PCR of 7 to 11 cycles. TCRdb re-derived calls from the 5' RACE reads in MiXCR, one entry per CDR3 protein. This sample has hundreds of thousands of distinct CDR3 sequences; approximately 53% occur once, and the top ten carry approximately 41%. Material: blood. The receptors here all came from an elderly man in good health.

The CDR3 reads CASSSRTGGNYGYTF. DNA of the CDR3: TGTGCCAGCAGTTCGCGGACAGGGGGTAACTATGGCTACACCTTC. The genes are TRBV27 and TRBJ1-2; TRBD1 agrees at 10 bases. Germline trimming cut 4 bases from V and 1 base from J; bases unmatched to any gene: 3. The length of the CDR3 is 15 residues. CDR1 and CDR2 from the germline V gene are MNHEY and SMNVEV (reference sequence).

CDR3 DNA: TGTGCCACCAGTGATTTAACAGCCTACAATGAGCAGTTCTTC. This encodes CATSDLTAYNEQFF. V is TRBV24-1 and J is TRBJ2-1, with D uncertain. This CDR3 contains 14 residues. Germline loops: CDR1 KGHDR, CDR2 SFDVKD. The V and J ends lost 1 base and 2 bases respectively, with 5 bases between them.

To note about this clonotype: At one boundary the junction diverges from the germline segment, which might be a read error. The chain couples TRBV20-1 to TRBJ2-3, with 12 bases aligning to TRBD2. Per the germline V gene, CDR1 is DFQATT and CDR2 is SNEGSKA (reference sequence). The CDR3 runs to 13 residues. The CDR3 nucleotides are TGCAGTATACTAGCGGGAGGCACAGATACGCGGTATTTT. The encoded protein is CSILAGGTDTRYF.

The chain is built from TRBV19 and TRBJ1-1; maybe TRBD1 (5 bases). V lost 5 bases, J lost 4 bases, and 14 bases lay in between. CDR3 length: 14 residues. Germline CDR1 reads LNHDA; CDR2 reads SQIVND (reference sequence). The CDR3 here is CASSANRLFTEAFF. Written as DNA, the CDR3 is TGTGCCAGTAGTGCTAACAGGTTATTCACTGAAGCTTTCTTT.

The chain combines TRBV2 with TRBJ1-2, with 9 bases lining up with TRBD1. Trimming at V came to 8 bases and at J to 6 bases, leaving 19 bases not matched to a gene. The CDR3 sequence is 17 residues long. In germline, CDR1 is SNHLY, CDR2 FYNNEI. CDR3 region: CASSSPGTGWGMDGYTF. CDR3 DNA sequence: TGTGCCAGCTCCTCCCCCGGGACAGGGTGGGGTATGGATGGCTACACCTTC.

This sequence joins TRBV11-1 and TRBJ2-4, with D hard to call. CDR1 and CDR2 (germline): SGHAT, FQDESV (reference sequence). V lost 2 bases, J lost 7 bases, and 9 bases lay in between. The CDR3 sequence is 13 residues long. As DNA, the CDR3 is TGTGCCAGCAGCTTAAAGATGGGGAACATTCAGTACTTC. It specifies CASSLKMGNIQYF. Looking up the rest from reference TRBV11-1 and TRBJ2-4 gives the full variable domain: EAEVAQSPRYKITEKSQAVAFWCDPISGHATLYWYRQILGQGPELLVQFQDESVVDDSQLPKDRFSAERLKGVDSTLKIQPAELGDSAMYLCASSLKMGNIQYFGAGTRLSVL.

V and J are TRBV18 and TRBJ2-6; D perhaps matches TRBD2 (5 bases). Germline V gene sequence: CDR1 KGHSH, CDR2 LQKENI. This CDR3 contains 19 residues. The ends were cut back, 3 bases at V and 4 bases at J, with 22 bases in the middle. CDR3: CASSPIGRSGIGGANVLTF. Here the CDR3 DNA reads TGTGCCAGCTCACCTATAGGACGCTCGGGGATCGGGGGGGCCAACGTCCTGACTTTC.

The genes are TRBV18 and TRBJ2-7; either TRBD1 or TRBD2 may supply D (5 bases each). From germline, CDR1 is KGHSH and CDR2 LQKENI. V was clipped by 6 bases and J by 0 bases, with 15 bases between them. The CDR3 is 15 amino acids. CDR3 bases: TGTGCCAGCTCCCGGTTGAGGGGAAGCTCCTACGAGCAGTACTTC. It encodes CASSRLRGSSYEQYF.

This chain connects TRBV9 to TRBJ2-7; 8 bases agree with TRBD2. The CDR3 spans 14 residues. Germline assignment: CDR1 SGDLS and CDR2 YYNGEE. Germline trimming cut 2 bases from V and 7 bases from J; bases unmatched to any gene: 8. CDR3 residues: CASSVSAGVGEQYF. CDR3 sequence (DNA): TGTGCCAGCAGCGTCTCAGCGGGAGTTGGTGAGCAGTACTTC.

There are a few counts of this clonotype. The V gene is TRBV4-2, the J gene TRBJ2-1; D is perhaps TRBD2 (6 bases). CDR1 LGHNA and CDR2 YNFKEQ come from the germline V gene. Deletions cut 0 bases from V and 8 bases from J, with 17 bases between. CDR3 length equals 16 residues. Here the CDR3 DNA reads TGTGCCAGCAGCCAAGATGGAAGGCTAGCGTTCGATGAGCAGTTCTTC. It yields the protein CASSQDGRLAFDEQFF.

Only a few counts were recorded for this clonotype. This chain links TRBV27 with TRBJ2-6; 7 nucleotides match TRBD2. The CDR3 totals 18 residues. Germline V gene data show CDR1 as MNHEY and CDR2 as SMNVEV (reference sequence). Trimming took 1 base from V and 2 from J; bases not matched to a gene: 8. CDR3: CASSLFVGGQAGANVLTF. The CDR3 DNA reads as TGTGCCAGCAGTTTATTCGTGGGAGGGCAGGCTGGGGCCAACGTCCTGACTTTC.

The chain couples TRBV7-2 to TRBJ2-3; TRBD1 is a possible D gene (5 bases). The V end was cut by 5 bases, the J end by 2 bases, with 14 bases between. The germline gives CDR1 SGHTA, CDR2 FQGNSA. CDR3 size: 15 residues. Here the CDR3 reads CASSPQGLPTDTQYF. The DNA for the CDR3 is TGTGCCAGCAGCCCTCAGGGATTACCCACAGATACGCAGTATTTT.

The genes are TRBV6-2 or TRBV6-3 and TRBJ2-3, with 7 bases that match TRBD1. V was pared by 7 bases and J by 14 bases, with 15 bases of the junction left unmatched. Germline CDR1 reads MNHEY; CDR2 reads SVGEGT. The CDR3 covers 13 residues. CDR3 loop: CASTRQGTGYAYF. The CDR3 DNA follows: TGTGCCAGCACCCGACAGGGTACGGGATACGCGTATTTT.

In this sample, this clonotype turned up a few times. This chain joins TRBV15 and TRBJ2-1, with 9 bases aligning to TRBD1. CDR1 is LNHNV and CDR2 is YYDKDF in the germline V gene (reference sequence). The CDR3 loop spans 16 amino acids. The junction had 9 bases not matched to a gene; V was cut back by 1 base and J by 8 bases. CDR3 residues: CATSRVDRGPQYEQFF. CDR3 DNA sequence: TGTGCCACCAGCAGAGTGGACAGGGGCCCCCAGTATGAGCAGTTCTTC.

There are a few counts of this clonotype. V usage is TRBV12-3 or TRBV12-4 and J usage is TRBJ2-1, with 12 bases lining up with TRBD2. J gave up 3 bases and V 3 bases, and 3 bases lay outside the gene matches. CDR3 length equals 16 residues. This CDR3 is CASSLASGRGYNEQFF. The CDR3 DNA follows: TGTGCCAGCAGTTTGGCTAGCGGGAGGGGCTACAATGAGCAGTTCTTC.

This clonotype came up once. V usage is TRBV6-5 and J usage is TRBJ2-4; D unclear. Germline CDR1 MNHEY, CDR2 SVGAGI. V dropped 6 bases and J dropped 13 bases, with 22 bases sitting between them. CDR3 length: 14 residues. CDR3 sequence: CASRRGPDSSEQYF. The DNA for the CDR3 is TGTGCCAGCAGGAGAGGACCAGATTCGAGTGAGCAGTACTTC.

The chain is built from TRBV10-2 and TRBJ2-1, with D perhaps being TRBD1 or TRBD2 (5 bases each). This CDR3 is built from 11 residues. Germline CDR1 is WSHSY and CDR2 is SAAADI. The germline V and J ends were trimmed by 3 bases and 12 bases, with 9 bases remaining between them. For the CDR3, the DNA is TGCGCCAGCAGTGATTGGGGGAGGCAGTTCTTC. Protein: CASSDWGRQFF.

The chain has TRBV20-1 and TRBJ1-3, with TRBD1 matching over 9 bases. J gave up 4 bases and V 6 bases, and 1 base lay outside the gene matches. The germline gives CDR1 DFQATT, CDR2 SNEGSKA (reference sequence). The CDR3 loop spans 12 amino acids. CDR3 amino acids: CSAGTGGNTIYF. Here the CDR3 DNA reads TGCAGTGCCGGGACAGGGGGAAACACCATATATTTT.

This clonotype was recorded once. The chain has TRBV5-1 and TRBJ2-3; no definite D call. Trimming removed 1 base at V and 1 base at J, with 10 bases between. The germline gives CDR1 SGHRS, CDR2 YFSETQ. The CDR3 has 15 amino acids. CDR3 nucleotide sequence: TGCGCCAGCAGCTTGTCCGACGGTGGCACAGATACGCAGTATTTT. Translated: CASSLSDGGTDTQYF.

J is TRBJ2-7 and V is TRBV9; 10 positions agree with TRBD2. V dropped 0 bases and J dropped 4; count of bases not matched to a gene: 1. Germline-derived CDR1 and CDR2 are SGDLS and YYNGEE. The CDR3 runs 14 residues. In nucleotides, the CDR3 is TGTGCCAGCAGCGTAGAACTAGCGGGGTACGAGCAGTACTTC. Its translation: CASSVELAGYEQYF.